This paragraph covers one T cell receptor (beta chain) sequence. Its antigen is not known. The repertoire was sequenced with immunoSEQ multiplex PCR; TCRdb's copy has only in-frame clones and lacks some. Here the sample spans approximately 23,000 clones, around 75% being singletons. The germline V gene encodes CDR1 SGHTA and CDR2 FQGNSA. V dropped 5 bases and J dropped 4 bases, with 17 bases sitting between them. The CDR3 is made up of 15 amino acids. This sample was included in a study of chemoradiotherapy in HPV16-positive cancers. About the study: A couple of HPV16-positive patients' cells yielded candidate HPV-specific clones and common motifs.

Findings and caveats of the study: Better recurrence-free survival went with HPV-responsive T-cell expansion in HPV16-positive patients. Candidate HPV-specific clones and E7-related TCR motifs grew in tumor during treatment. Only a couple of HPV16-positive patients supplied the functional HPV-specificity definition.

This receptor was taken from a human donor with HPV-associated anogenital cancer. The gene calls are TRBV7-2 and TRBJ1-2; D is unresolved. This specimen was taken from a patient who underwent chemoradiotherapy. DNA for the CDR3: TGTGCCAGCAGCGCCCGACACGGTCAGCTCTATGGCTACACCTTC. Translated, it gives CASSARHGQLYGYTF.